This TCR beta chain was observed in a study of T cells after yellow fever vaccination. Study outcomes and limitations: It was a weaker secondary response, yet one that peaked faster, at day 5 versus 15.

TCRdb reprocessed the 5' RACE reads with MiXCR, giving one entry per CDR3 protein. The sample yields about 300,000 distinct CDR3 sequences, 7.5% to 9.5% seen once. Germline V gene sequence: CDR1 SGHAT, CDR2 FQDESV (reference sequence). V dropped 5 bases and J dropped 3 bases, with 10 bases sitting between them. This CDR3 comprises 13 residues. The table lists this clonotype with many counts. The antigen is undetermined. The origin of this receptor is a man younger than 35 who received the YFV17D yellow fever vaccine. V is TRBV11-1 and J is TRBJ2-5; D might be TRBD1 (5 bases). Material: CD4+ T cells sorted from PBMCs, obtained 5 days after the yellow fever booster vaccination. The CDR3 reads CASSPDSEETQYF. CDR3 DNA: TGTGCCAGCAGCCCCGACAGTGAAGAGACCCAGTACTTC.